The rows below give T cell receptor beta chains drawn from one sample of a study of a mutant IDH1 vaccine in newly diagnosed glioma. Antigens for these TCRs are unknown. The data were produced by immunoSEQ multiplex PCR, yet TCRdb's version contains in-frame clones alone and is incomplete. Here the sample spans about 32,000 clones, about four fifths being singletons. The sample in question was PBMCs, obtained from a glioma patient whose treatment included an IDH1 peptide vaccine. The source of these receptors is a man between 25 and 39 years old with glioma. CDR3s include the opening cysteine and the closing phenylalanine or tryptophan. D genes are given only for firm matches. Clone size is stated in some rows and not others, as once, few, many or a class when expanded.

D: TRBD1; J: TRBJ2-7; V: TRBV5-1; size: NA; DNA: TGCGCCAGCAGCTATGGACAGGGATCTTCTGGAGAGCAGTACTTC; CDR3: CASSYGQGSSGEQYF
D: TRBD2; J: TRBJ2-5; V: TRBV4-2; size: NA; DNA: TGTGCCAGCAGCCAAGAATGGCTGCGGGAGGGCGTTGATGGAGAGACCCAGTACTTC; CDR3: CASSQEWLREGVDGETQYF
D: NA; J: TRBJ1-3; V: TRBV7-6; size: NA; DNA: TGTGCCAGCAGCTTGGGAAAGGGATCTGGAAACACCATATATTTT; CDR3: CASSLGKGSGNTIYF
D: NA; J: TRBJ2-5; V: TRBV27; size: NA; DNA: TGTGCCAGCAGTGAAAACAGTTACGAGGAGACCCAGTACTTC; CDR3: CASSENSYEETQYF
D: NA; J: TRBJ2-1; V: TRBV18; size: once; DNA: TGTGCCAGCTCACCCGGCTTTGGGGCTAGAGGTTTGTTGGATGAGCAGTTCTTC; CDR3: CASSPGFGARGLLDEQFF
D: TRBD2; J: TRBJ2-2; V: TRBV6-5; size: NA; DNA: TGTGCCAGCGGGGGGGTCGGGGAGCTGTTTTTT; CDR3: CASGGVGELFF
D: NA; J: TRBJ1-1; V: TRBV6-6; size: NA; DNA: TGTGCCACCTACCCCGACGGGAACACTGAAGCTTTCTTT; CDR3: CATYPDGNTEAFF
D: TRBD2; J: TRBJ2-1; V: TRBV10-3; size: medium-sized; DNA: TGTGCCATCTGGCGGGAGTCTAGCAATGAGCAGTTCTTC; CDR3: CAIWRESSNEQFF
D: TRBD2; J: TRBJ2-1; V: TRBV9; size: NA; DNA: TGTGCCAGCAGCCCTTTGAAGGGACTAGCGGGGGGCCATGAGCAGTTCTTC; CDR3: CASSPLKGLAGGHEQFF
D: NA; J: TRBJ2-2; V: TRBV11-2; size: NA; DNA: TGTGCCAGCAGAGAACAGGGCTACACCGGGGAGCTGTTTTTT; CDR3: CASREQGYTGELFF
D: TRBD2; J: TRBJ2-7; V: TRBV6-6; size: NA; DNA: TGTGCCAGCAGCTCCTCTAGCGGACAACGGTACTTC; CDR3: CASSSSSGQRYF
D: NA; J: TRBJ2-7; V: TRBV5-1; size: NA; DNA: TGCGCCAGCAGCTTAGATGACAGAAACTACGAGCAGTACTTC; CDR3: CASSLDDRNYEQYF
D: NA; J: TRBJ2-7; V: TRBV25-1; size: NA; DNA: TGTGCCAGCATGACAGGATTTGGATACGAGCAGTACTTC; CDR3: CASMTGFGYEQYF
D: NA; J: TRBJ2-5; V: TRBV7-9; size: NA; DNA: TGTGCCAGCAGCTTTAGGTCTGGTGGAACCCAAGAGACCCAGTACTTC; CDR3: CASSFRSGGTQETQYF
D: NA; J: TRBJ1-1; V: TRBV11-2; size: NA; DNA: TGTGCCAGCAGCTTCGAGAACACTGAAGCTTTCTTT; CDR3: CASSFENTEAFF
D: TRBD1; J: TRBJ1-5; V: TRBV29-1; size: NA; DNA: TGCAGCGTAGCCGACAGGGGCGCAAGGCAGCCCCAGCATTTT; CDR3: CSVADRGARQPQHF
D: TRBD1; J: TRBJ2-7; V: TRBV14; size: once; DNA: TGTGCCAGCAGCCATCGTCCGGGACAGGGGAACTACGAGCAGTACTTC; CDR3: CASSHRPGQGNYEQYF
D: NA; J: TRBJ1-5; V: TRBV7-2; size: once; DNA: TGTGCCAGCAGCTTAGTAGGGGGTGGCAATCAGCCCCAGCATTTT; CDR3: CASSLVGGGNQPQHF
D: NA; J: TRBJ1-5; V: TRBV12-5; size: NA; DNA: TGTGCTAGTGGCGACAGCCCCTTAAGGAATCAGCCCCAGCATTTT; CDR3: CASGDSPLRNQPQHF
D: NA; J: TRBJ1-1; V: TRBV4-1; size: NA; DNA: TGCGCCAGCAGCCAAGAGGCGGGGAACACTGAAGCTTTCTTT; CDR3: CASSQEAGNTEAFF
D: NA; J: TRBJ2-7; V: TRBV27; size: NA; DNA: TGTGCCAGCAGTGGTTTGGACGGAGCCTACGAGCAGTACTTC; CDR3: CASSGLDGAYEQYF
D: NA; J: TRBJ1-1; V: TRBV5-1; size: NA; DNA: TGCGCCAGCAGCGTAGGGGTGAACACTGAAGCTTTCTTT; CDR3: CASSVGVNTEAFF
D: TRBD2; J: TRBJ2-3; V: TRBV19; size: NA; DNA: TGTGCCAGTAGCTATCTCATCGGGGGGGATACGCAGTATTTT; CDR3: CASSYLIGGDTQYF
D: NA; J: TRBJ2-1; V: TRBV5-1; size: NA; DNA: TGCGCCAGCAGCTCAGGATACCACGGCTCCTACAATGAGCAGTTCTTC; CDR3: CASSSGYHGSYNEQFF
D: NA; J: TRBJ1-1; V: TRBV5-6; size: few; DNA: TGTGCCAGCAGCTTGGTTGAGAACGCTGAAGCTTTCTTT; CDR3: CASSLVENAEAFF
D: NA; J: TRBJ1-2; V: TRBV6-5; size: NA; DNA: TGTGCCAGCAGTTACTCACAGGGAAGCAACTATGGCTACACCTTC; CDR3: CASSYSQGSNYGYTF